This TCR beta chain was obtained from a study of shared clonotypes between healthy human individuals. Roughly 92 million PBMCs were counted before genomic DNA extraction. Data came from immunoSEQ multiplex PCR; TCRdb stores just in-frame clones and leaves some out. The profile covers about 560,000 clones, with roughly 79% appearing a single time and around 12% taken by the ten largest. Sample: PBMCs. The receptor was derived from a woman aged 40 to 50 in good health. Some clones in this sample may be carry-over from other donors' samples.

The CDR3 loop reads CSVEGGFETQYF. DNA for the CDR3: TGCAGCGTTGAAGGAGGGTTTGAGACCCAGTACTTC. The J gene is TRBJ2-5, the V gene TRBV29-1; D may be TRBD2 (5 bases). Germline V gives CDR1 SQVTM, CDR2 ANQGSEA. With 1 base removed from V and 5 bases from J, the gap between germline ends came to 8 bases. The CDR3 spans 12 residues.